The next 24 T cell receptor beta chains were all read from a single sample in a study of control samples from healthy donors and cancer patients (dated by TCRdb to the early 2020s). Library preparation was by the immunoSEQ multiplex PCR assay. TCRdb re-hosts the immuneACCESS table, in-frame sequences only. Its copies lack some clones; in the studies checked, an unresolved V gene accounts for under half of them, and the cause for the rest is not known. The sample data list 200,000 or so clones, and over 90% of these were observed just once. The biggest ten clones account for about 1.6% of the sample. Sequenced sample: blood. Every receptor here comes from a middle-aged man in good health.

The rearrangement links TRBV4-2 to TRBJ2-5; TRBD2 matches 7 bases. V gave up 2 bases and J gave up 3 bases; unmatched junction bases: 6. This CDR3 has 15 amino acids. Looked up from germline, CDR1 is LGHNA and CDR2 is YNFKEQ. CDR3 DNA sequence: TGTGCCAGCAGCCAACGAGCGGGGCAAGAAGAGACCCAGTACTTC. It specifies CASSQRAGQEETQYF.

The genes are TRBV5-1 and TRBJ1-1, with unresolved D. The CDR3 totals 13 residues. The germline V and J ends were trimmed by 0 bases and 8 bases, with 11 bases remaining between them. Germline V gene data show CDR1 as SGHRS and CDR2 as YFSETQ. The chain's CDR3 is CASSLDGNLEAFF. The CDR3 bases are TGCGCCAGCAGCTTGGATGGGAACTTAGAAGCTTTCTTT.

This chain links TRBV7-2 with TRBJ1-1; a possible D gene is TRBD1 (5 bases). This CDR3 spans 11 amino acids. Germline V gives CDR1 SGHTA, CDR2 FQGNSA. The V end lost 4 bases, the J end lost 12 bases, and 12 bases lay between the germline ends. CDR3 sequence: CASSSGTETFF. The CDR3 coding sequence is TGTGCCAGCAGCTCCGGGACGGAAACTTTCTTT.

This clone has a handful of counts. This chain joins TRBV11-2 and TRBJ2-7; tentatively, D is TRBD2 (7 bases). V was shortened by 5 bases and J by 3 bases, with 20 bases between the two germline ends. The length of the CDR3 is 16 residues. Germline V gene sequence: CDR1 SGHAT, CDR2 FQNNGV. In DNA form, the CDR3 reads TGTGCCAGCAGCCTGGGGGGGGCCCAATCAAACTACGAGCAGTACTTC. It yields the protein CASSLGGAQSNYEQYF.

The rearrangement links TRBV27 to TRBJ2-7; 8 positions match TRBD1. In germline, CDR1 is MNHEY, CDR2 SMNVEV (reference sequence). CDR3 length: 16 amino acids. After removal of 5 bases from V and 7 bases from J, the junction contained 16 bases not matched to a gene. CDR3 protein: CASSTHLDRERLEQYF. CDR3 nucleotides: TGTGCCAGCAGTACACACTTGGACAGGGAGAGGTTGGAGCAGTACTTC.

The chain combines TRBV6-5 with TRBJ1-1, with a weak D call TRBD1 (6 bases). V lost 5 bases, J lost 1 base, and 8 bases lay in between. CDR1 and CDR2 (germline): MNHEY, SVGAGI. CDR3 length: 13 amino acids. The DNA of the CDR3 is TGTGCCAGCAGTAGGGACAAGAACACTGAAGCTTTCTTT. The encoded protein is CASSRDKNTEAFF.

This chain links TRBV19 with TRBJ1-5; 8 bases map to TRBD1. The CDR3 has 17 amino acids. Germline V gives CDR1 LNHDA, CDR2 SQIVND (reference sequence). V was pared by 1 base and J by 8 bases, with 13 bases of the junction left unmatched. This CDR3 reads CASSIAPIDRGPKPQHF. CDR3 coding DNA: TGTGCCAGTAGTATAGCGCCGATTGACAGGGGCCCGAAGCCCCAGCATTTT.

The chain has TRBV5-5 and TRBJ1-5; unclear D gene. This CDR3 contains 15 residues. CDR1 is SGHKS, CDR2 YYEKEE, per germline (reference sequence). Trimming stripped 2 bases from V and 5 bases from J, with 14 bases between. The CDR3: CASSLAATPYQPQHF. The CDR3 bases are TGTGCCAGCAGCTTAGCAGCAACCCCTTATCAGCCCCAGCATTTT.

The V gene is TRBV28, the J gene TRBJ2-1; 7 bases align to TRBD2. V trimming: 7 bases; J trimming: 5 bases; junction bases outside the gene matches: 14. This CDR3 is 16 amino acids long. In germline, CDR1 is MDHEN, CDR2 SYDVKM. The CDR3, as DNA: TGTGCCAGCAACGTCCCCTCAGCGGGGCCAGACAATGAGCAGTTCTTC. It translates to CASNVPSAGPDNEQFF.

V gene TRBV24-1 combines with J gene TRBJ2-1, with 9 bases matching TRBD2. V shed 4 bases and J 7 bases; nucleotides not matched to a gene: 7. The CDR3 sequence is 15 residues long. CDR1 is KGHDR, CDR2 SFDVKD, per germline. The CDR3: CATSDLRRGGNEQFF. The CDR3 DNA is TGTGCCACCAGTGACCTTAGGCGGGGGGGAAATGAGCAGTTCTTC.

This clone was recorded only once. This chain links TRBV19 with TRBJ1-2; 7 bases line up with TRBD1. CDR3 size: 16 residues. CDR1 and CDR2 (germline): LNHDA, SQIVND (reference sequence). Trimming took 5 bases from V and 2 from J; bases not matched to a gene: 11. The CDR3 loop is CASSAYLTGSNYGYTF. Written as DNA, the CDR3 is TGTGCCAGTAGTGCCTACTTGACAGGGTCCAACTATGGCTACACCTTC.

The V call is TRBV27, the J call TRBJ2-7; no clear D gene. The germline V and J ends were trimmed by 3 bases and 3 bases, with 12 bases remaining between them. The CDR3 is 14 residues long. Germline V gene sequence: CDR1 MNHEY, CDR2 SMNVEV (reference sequence). The CDR3 reads CASSLDRTGYEQYF. The CDR3 coding sequence is TGTGCCAGCAGTTTGGATAGGACCGGCTACGAGCAGTACTTC.

This chain uses TRBV7-2 with TRBJ2-5; possibly TRBD1 or TRBD2 for D (7 bases each). CDR1 SGHTA and CDR2 FQGNSA come from the germline V gene. The CDR3 consists of 14 residues. The V and J ends lost 2 bases and 5 bases respectively, with 12 bases between them. The CDR3 region is CASSLQGGPETQYF. The CDR3 DNA is TGTGCCAGCAGCTTACAGGGGGGGCCCGAGACCCAGTACTTC.

The gene calls are TRBV15 and TRBJ1-2; D call uncertain. V lost 1 base and J 6 bases, leaving 6 bases between the germline ends. This CDR3 is 12 amino acids long. Germline assignment: CDR1 LNHNV and CDR2 YYDKDF (reference sequence). CDR3 sequence reads: CATSRGNHGYTF. The CDR3 coding sequence is TGTGCCACCAGCAGAGGGAACCATGGCTACACCTTC.

The rearrangement links TRBV30 to TRBJ1-2, with TRBD1 matching over 8 bases. V dropped 4 bases and J dropped 1; count of bases not matched to a gene: 8. Germline CDR1 reads GTSNPN; CDR2 reads SVGIG (reference sequence). This CDR3 region has 15 residues. CDR3: CAWTQGANINYGYTF. CDR3 nucleotides: TGTGCCTGGACCCAGGGGGCTAATATTAACTATGGCTACACCTTC.

The chain recombines TRBV5-5 with TRBJ2-5, with 7 bases that match TRBD1. V lost 0 bases and J lost 2; bases outside the gene matches: 4. Germline V gene lookup returns CDR1 SGHKS and CDR2 YYEKEE (reference sequence). This CDR3 is built from 15 residues. The CDR3 DNA follows: TGTGCCAGCAGCTTGGACCCGACAGGGCAAGAGACCCAGTACTTC. Translation gives CASSLDPTGQETQYF.

The V gene is TRBV4-2, the J gene TRBJ2-2; tentatively, D is TRBD1 (6 bases). Germline loops: CDR1 LGHNA, CDR2 YNFKEQ. There are 15 residues in the CDR3. V lost 0 bases, J lost 5 bases, and 10 bases lay in between. The CDR3 coding sequence is TGTGCCAGCAGCCAAGATACCAGGGGAACCGGGGAGCTGTTTTTT. This gives the protein CASSQDTRGTGELFF.

The CDR3 is CASSQAGGTEAFF. In DNA, the CDR3 is TGTGCCAGCAGTCAGGCGGGGGGGACTGAAGCTTTCTTT. The gene calls are TRBV6-6 and TRBJ1-1; TRBD1 is a possible D gene (5 bases). CDR3 length: 13 amino acids. V lost 5 bases, J lost 5 bases, and 12 bases lay in between. Germline values: CDR1 MNHNY, CDR2 SVGAGI (reference sequence).

This clone has only one observation. This chain links TRBV18 with TRBJ2-7; D is undetermined. Trimming cost V 3 bases and J 0 bases, with 9 bases left between them. The CDR3 has 14 residues. Germline CDR1 is KGHSH and CDR2 is LQKENI. The CDR3 protein is CASSPLSGSYEQYF. The CDR3 nucleotides are TGTGCCAGCTCACCCCTAAGTGGCTCCTACGAGCAGTACTTC.

The chain is built from TRBV5-1 and TRBJ2-5, with D hard to call. This CDR3 has 16 residues. Germline V CDR1 and CDR2: SGHRS, YFSETQ. The germline V and J ends were trimmed by 2 bases and 2 bases, with 16 bases remaining between them. The CDR3 sequence: CASSFRPTLGQETQYF. The CDR3 DNA sequence: TGCGCCAGCAGCTTTAGGCCCACTCTTGGGCAAGAGACCCAGTACTTC.

The J gene is TRBJ2-7, the V gene TRBV28, with TRBD1 matching over 11 bases. Unmatched junction bases numbered 11, after V lost 10 bases and J lost 3 bases. This CDR3 has 15 amino acids. Germline-derived CDR1 and CDR2 are MDHEN and SYDVKM. In DNA, the CDR3 is TGTGCCACCTCCGGGGGACAGGGGGGTTACTACGAGCAGTACGTC. This encodes CATSGGQGGYYEQYV.

The gene calls are TRBV5-1 and TRBJ1-2; D remains unclear. The V gene's germline CDR1 is SGHRS and CDR2 YFSETQ. This CDR3 spans 12 amino acids. Trimming stripped 5 bases from V and 5 bases from J, with 10 bases between. The CDR3 DNA is TGCGCCAGCAGTTCTACAGCGTATGGCTACACCTTC. It translates to CASSSTAYGYTF.

The V and J genes are TRBV18 and TRBJ1-2; 7 bases line up with TRBD1. This CDR3 has 15 residues. Germline values: CDR1 KGHSH, CDR2 LQKENI. With 3 bases clipped from V and 7 bases from J, the junction kept 11 bases outside the gene matches. In DNA form, the CDR3 reads TGTGCCAGCTCACCCTCTTTTATCAGGGGGGGTGGCTACACCTTC. This gives the protein CASSPSFIRGGGYTF.

The chain links TRBV5-1 to TRBJ2-3; 7 bases agree with TRBD1. The CDR3 extends over 15 amino acids. Germline CDR1 SGHRS, CDR2 YFSETQ. After removal of 4 bases from V and 2 bases from J, the junction contained 7 bases not matched to a gene. The CDR3 nucleotides are TGCGCCAGCAGCGGCAGGGACAGAGACACAGATACGCAGTATTTT. It translates to CASSGRDRDTDTQYF.